What follows is one TCR beta chain and its context. These data are taken from a study of CD8 T cells in Susac syndrome. Study-level information: Patients with Susac syndrome had blood drawn and were at that point therapy-naive, on corticosteroids, or on intravenous immunoglobulin alone.

V lost 4 bases to trimming and J lost 2 bases, with 17 bases between them. Germline CDR1 DFQATT, CDR2 SNEGSKA (reference sequence). The CDR3 length is 15 residues. It was with random hexamers that roughly 0.45 to 1 ug RNA was reverse transcribed. By means of immunoSEQ multiplex PCR, TCR beta CDR3 spanning 54 Vbeta and 13 Jbeta underwent amplification. TCRdb independently ran MiXCR on the immunoSEQ multiplex PCR reads; one entry per CDR3 protein. Of 150,000 to 200,000 distinct CDR3 sequences in the sample, approximately 96% were seen once. The rearrangement uses TRBV20-1 and TRBJ2-5; no firm D call. What was sequenced was CD4+ T cells from PBMCs. This clonotype was obtained from a human donor with Susac syndrome. The CDR3 DNA is TGCAGTGCTATGCCCGGAGATGGAAAACAAGAGACCCAGTACTTC. It encodes CSAMPGDGKQETQYF.